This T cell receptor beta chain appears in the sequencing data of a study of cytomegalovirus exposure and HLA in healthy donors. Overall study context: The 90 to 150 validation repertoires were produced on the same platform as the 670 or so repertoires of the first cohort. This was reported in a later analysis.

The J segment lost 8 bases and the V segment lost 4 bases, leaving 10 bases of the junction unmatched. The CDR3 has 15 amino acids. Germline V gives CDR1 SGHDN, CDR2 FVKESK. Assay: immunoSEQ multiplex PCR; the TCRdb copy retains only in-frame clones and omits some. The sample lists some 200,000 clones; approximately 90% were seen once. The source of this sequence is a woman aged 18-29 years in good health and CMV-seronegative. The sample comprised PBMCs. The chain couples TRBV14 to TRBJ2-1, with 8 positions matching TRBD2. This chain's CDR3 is CASSPLAGNDYEQFF. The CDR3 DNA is TGTGCCAGCAGCCCATTAGCGGGAAACGACTATGAGCAGTTCTTC. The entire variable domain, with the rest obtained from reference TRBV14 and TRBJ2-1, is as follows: EAGVTQFPSHSVIEKGQTVTLRCDPISGHDNLYWYRRVMGKEIKFLLHFVKESKQDESGMPNNRFLAERTGGTYSTLKVQPAELEDSGVYFCASSPLAGNDYEQFFGPGTRLTVL.